Below, one T cell receptor beta chain is given with its context. Its antigen is currently unknown. The sample is drawn from a study of CD8 T cells in ankylosing spondylitis. The authors made TCR beta libraries by quantitative 5'-RACE with molecular barcodes. TCRdb redid the calling of the 5' RACE reads with MiXCR, one entry per CDR3 protein. Of around 340,000 distinct CDR3 sequences in the sample, around 15% were seen once. CDR1 and CDR2 from the germline V gene are SGHRS and YFSETQ. V was trimmed by 0 bases and J by 4 bases, leaving 16 bases between them. The CDR3 extends over 16 amino acids. Findings and limits, study-wide: Reactive arthritis synovial fluid and blood were previously reported to contain some motif variants.

This clonotype was obtained from a male donor with ankylosing spondylitis or in good health (not recorded which). Input material: blood, either unsorted or a sorted T cell fraction (not recorded which). This sequence joins TRBV5-1 and TRBJ1-1; D may be TRBD1 (5 bases). The CDR3 DNA is TGCGCCAGCAGCTTGGCCTGGGGGGAGGCGAGCACTGAAGCTTTCTTT. It codes for CASSLAWGEASTEAFF.